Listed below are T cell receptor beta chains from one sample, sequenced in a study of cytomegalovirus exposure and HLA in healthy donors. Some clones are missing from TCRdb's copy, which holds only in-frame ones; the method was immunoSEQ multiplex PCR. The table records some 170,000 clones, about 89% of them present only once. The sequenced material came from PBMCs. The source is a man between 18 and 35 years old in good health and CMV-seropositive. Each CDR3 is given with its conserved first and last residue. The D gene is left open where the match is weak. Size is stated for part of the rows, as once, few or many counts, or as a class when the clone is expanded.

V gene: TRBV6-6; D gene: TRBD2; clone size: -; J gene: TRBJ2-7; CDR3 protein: CASSYGTSGVYEQYF; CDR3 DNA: TGTGCCAGCAGTTACGGGACTAGCGGAGTGTACGAGCAGTACTTC
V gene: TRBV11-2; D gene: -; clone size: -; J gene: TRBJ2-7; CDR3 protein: CASSRARDPAYEQYF; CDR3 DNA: TGTGCCAGCAGCCGAGCCCGGGATCCCGCCTACGAGCAGTACTTC
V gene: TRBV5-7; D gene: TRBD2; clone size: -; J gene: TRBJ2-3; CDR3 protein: CASSLASTSGFSTDTQYF; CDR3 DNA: TGTGCCAGCAGCTTGGCCTCGACTAGCGGGTTCAGCACAGATACGCAGTATTTT
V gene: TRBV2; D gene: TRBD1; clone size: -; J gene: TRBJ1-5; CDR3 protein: CASSKTGLNQPQHF; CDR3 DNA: TGTGCCAGCAGTAAGACAGGGCTAAATCAGCCCCAGCATTTT
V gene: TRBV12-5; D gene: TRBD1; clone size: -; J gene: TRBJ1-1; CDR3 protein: CASATLGGQGSDTEAFF; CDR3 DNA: TGTGCTAGTGCCACCCTAGGGGGACAGGGGTCGGACACTGAAGCTTTCTTT
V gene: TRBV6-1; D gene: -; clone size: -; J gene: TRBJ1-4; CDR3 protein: CASTPLGGAYEKLFF; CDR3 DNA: TGTGCCAGCACCCCCCTCGGGGGGGCGTATGAAAAACTGTTTTTT
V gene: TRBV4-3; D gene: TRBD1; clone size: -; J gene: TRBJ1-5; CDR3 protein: CASSQQLQGNQPQHF; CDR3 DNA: TGCGCCAGCAGCCAACAATTACAGGGGAATCAGCCCCAGCATTTT
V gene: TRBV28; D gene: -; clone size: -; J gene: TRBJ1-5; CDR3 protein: CASRGGWGNQPQHF; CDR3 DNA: TGTGCCAGCAGGGGAGGATGGGGAAATCAGCCCCAGCATTTT
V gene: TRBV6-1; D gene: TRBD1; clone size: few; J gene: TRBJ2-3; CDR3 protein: CASIPDRASTDTQYF; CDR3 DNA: TGTGCCAGCATTCCCGACAGGGCTAGCACAGATACGCAGTATTTT
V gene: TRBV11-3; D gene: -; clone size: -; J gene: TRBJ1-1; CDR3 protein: CASSLKEGSEAFF; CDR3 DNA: TGTGCCAGCAGCCTCAAAGAGGGCAGTGAAGCTTTCTTT
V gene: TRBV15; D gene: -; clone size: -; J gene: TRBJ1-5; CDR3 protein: CATSRDQGRDEPQHF; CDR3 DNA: TGTGCCACCAGCAGAGATCAGGGCCGCGACGAACCCCAGCATTTT
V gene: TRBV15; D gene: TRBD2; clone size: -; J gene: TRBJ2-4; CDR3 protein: CATSSIAGAKNIQYF; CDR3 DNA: TGTGCCACCAGCAGCATAGCGGGAGCCAAAAACATTCAGTACTTC
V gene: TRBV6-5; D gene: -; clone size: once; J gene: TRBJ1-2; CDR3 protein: CASRRTAYNYGYTF; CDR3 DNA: TGTGCCAGCAGACGGACAGCTTACAACTATGGCTACACCTTC
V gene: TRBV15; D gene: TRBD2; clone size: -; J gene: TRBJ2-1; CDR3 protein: CATSPHLSGASYNEQFF; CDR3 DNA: TGTGCCACCAGCCCACACCTTAGCGGGGCCTCCTACAATGAGCAGTTCTTC
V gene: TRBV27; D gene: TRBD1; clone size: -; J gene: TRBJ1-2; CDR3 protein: CASTGQGSYGYTF; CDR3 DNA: TGTGCCAGCACCGGACAGGGGAGCTATGGCTACACCTTC
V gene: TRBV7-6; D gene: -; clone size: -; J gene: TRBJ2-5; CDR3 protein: CATSGHPGETQYF; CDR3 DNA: TGTGCCACCAGTGGACACCCTGGGGAGACCCAGTACTTC
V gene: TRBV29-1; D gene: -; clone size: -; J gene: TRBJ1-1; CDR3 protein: CSVETLSRGTEAFF; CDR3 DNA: TGCAGCGTTGAAACGTTGTCCCGGGGCACTGAAGCTTTCTTT
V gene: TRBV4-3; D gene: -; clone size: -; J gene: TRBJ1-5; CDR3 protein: CASSQDRRGNQPQHF; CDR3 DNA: TGCGCCAGCAGCCAAGATAGGAGAGGCAATCAGCCCCAGCATTTT
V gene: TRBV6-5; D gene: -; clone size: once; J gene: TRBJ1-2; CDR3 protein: CASSYSINRFYGYTF; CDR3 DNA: TGTGCCAGCAGTTACTCGATAAACAGGTTCTATGGCTACACCTTC
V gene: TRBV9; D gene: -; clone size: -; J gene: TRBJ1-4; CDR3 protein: CASSPQPRGDNEKLFF; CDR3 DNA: TGTGCCAGCAGCCCTCAGCCGCGGGGGGATAATGAAAAACTGTTTTTT
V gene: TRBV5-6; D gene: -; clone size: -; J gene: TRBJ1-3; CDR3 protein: CASYRSGIFSGNTIYF; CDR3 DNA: TGTGCCAGCTACCGCAGCGGAATATTCTCTGGAAACACCATATATTTT
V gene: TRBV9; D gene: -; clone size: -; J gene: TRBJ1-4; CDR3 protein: CASSVGTATNEKLFF; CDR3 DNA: TGTGCCAGCAGCGTAGGCACAGCAACTAATGAAAAACTGTTTTTT
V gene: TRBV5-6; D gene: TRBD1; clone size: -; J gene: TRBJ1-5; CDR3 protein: CASSFTGVGNQPQHF; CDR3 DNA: TGTGCCAGCAGCTTTACAGGGGTCGGGAATCAGCCCCAGCATTTT
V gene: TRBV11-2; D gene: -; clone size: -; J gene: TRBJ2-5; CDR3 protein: CASSPAGQTQYF; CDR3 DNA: TGTGCCAGCAGTCCCGCGGGCCAGACCCAGTACTTC
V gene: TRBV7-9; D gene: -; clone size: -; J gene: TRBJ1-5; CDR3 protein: CASSLVAGDQPQHF; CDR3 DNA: TGTGCCAGCAGCTTAGTCGCGGGCGATCAGCCCCAGCATTTT
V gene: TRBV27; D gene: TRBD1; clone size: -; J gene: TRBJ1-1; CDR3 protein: CASSQRQGANTEAFF; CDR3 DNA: TGTGCCAGCAGTCAGAGACAGGGAGCGAACACTGAAGCTTTCTTT
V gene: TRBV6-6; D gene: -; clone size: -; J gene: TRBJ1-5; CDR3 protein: CASSGRDQPQHF; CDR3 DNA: TGTGCCAGCTCAGGGCGCGACCAGCCCCAGCATTTT
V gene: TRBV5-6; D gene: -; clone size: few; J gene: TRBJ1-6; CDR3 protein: CASSPRWPNSPLHF; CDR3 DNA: TGTGCCAGCAGCCCCAGGTGGCCTAATTCACCCCTCCACTTT
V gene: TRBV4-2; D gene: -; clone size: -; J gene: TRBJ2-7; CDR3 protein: CASKGDEQYF; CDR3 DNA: TGTGCCAGCAAAGGGGACGAGCAGTACTTC
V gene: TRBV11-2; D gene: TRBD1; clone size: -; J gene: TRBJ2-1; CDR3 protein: CASSPTKGQGPYNEQFF; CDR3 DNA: TGTGCCAGCAGCCCTACAAAAGGACAGGGGCCCTACAATGAGCAGTTCTTC
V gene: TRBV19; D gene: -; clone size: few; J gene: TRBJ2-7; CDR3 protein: CASSIVWQAYEQYF; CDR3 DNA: TGTGCCAGTAGTATAGTTTGGCAGGCCTACGAGCAGTACTTC
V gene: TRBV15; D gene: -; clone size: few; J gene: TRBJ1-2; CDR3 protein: CATSGDQGRGNYGYTF; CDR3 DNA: TGTGCCACCAGCGGGGACCAGGGGCGGGGGAACTATGGCTACACCTTC
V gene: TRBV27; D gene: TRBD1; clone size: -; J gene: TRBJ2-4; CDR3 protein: CASRNAGTGQNIQYF; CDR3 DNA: TGTGCCAGCAGGAATGCCGGGACAGGGCAAAACATTCAGTACTTC
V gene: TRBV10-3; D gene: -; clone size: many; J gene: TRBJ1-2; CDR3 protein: CAISAGTFYGYTF; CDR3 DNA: TGTGCCATCAGCGCCGGGACATTCTATGGCTACACCTTC
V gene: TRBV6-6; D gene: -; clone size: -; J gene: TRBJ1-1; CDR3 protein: CASSYPRSEAFF; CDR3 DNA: TGTGCCAGCAGTTACCCGCGGAGCGAAGCTTTCTTT
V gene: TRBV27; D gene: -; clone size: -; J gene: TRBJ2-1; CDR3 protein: CASGQTWGGYDDNEQFF; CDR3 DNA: TGTGCCAGCGGACAGACCTGGGGGGGTTACGACGACAATGAGCAGTTCTTC
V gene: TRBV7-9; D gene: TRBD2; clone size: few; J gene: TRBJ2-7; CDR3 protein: CASSSGTSGNSYEQYF; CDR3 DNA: TGTGCCAGCAGCTCAGGGACTAGCGGAAACTCCTACGAGCAGTACTTC
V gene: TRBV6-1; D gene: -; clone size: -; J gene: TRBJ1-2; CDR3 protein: CASSESWSYGYTF; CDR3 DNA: TGTGCCAGCAGTGAATCGTGGAGCTATGGCTACACCTTC
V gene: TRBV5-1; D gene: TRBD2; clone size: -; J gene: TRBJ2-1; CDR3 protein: CASTLSRGGEQFF; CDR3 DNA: TGCGCCAGCACGTTATCGCGGGGGGGTGAGCAGTTCTTC
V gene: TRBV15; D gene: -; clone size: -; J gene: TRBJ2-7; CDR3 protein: CATSRDLYEQYF; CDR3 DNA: TGTGCCACCAGCAGAGATTTATACGAGCAGTACTTC
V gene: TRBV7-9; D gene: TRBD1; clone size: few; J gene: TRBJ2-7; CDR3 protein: CASSSTGQGAIYEQYF; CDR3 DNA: TGTGCCAGCAGCTCGACGGGACAGGGAGCTATCTACGAGCAGTACTTC
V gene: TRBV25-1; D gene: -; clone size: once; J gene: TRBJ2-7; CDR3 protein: CASSDDLVYEQYF; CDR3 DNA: TGTGCCAGCAGTGACGACTTAGTCTACGAGCAGTACTTC
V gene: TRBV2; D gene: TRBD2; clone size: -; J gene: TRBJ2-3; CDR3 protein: CATSELSGAAGTQYF; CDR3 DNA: TGTGCCACCAGTGAATTGAGCGGGGCCGCCGGTACGCAGTATTTT
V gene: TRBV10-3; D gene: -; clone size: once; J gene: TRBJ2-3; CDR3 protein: CAISELAATDTQYF; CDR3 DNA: TGTGCCATCAGTGAGTTAGCGGCCACAGATACGCAGTATTTT
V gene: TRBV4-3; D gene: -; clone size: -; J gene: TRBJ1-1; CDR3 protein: CASSTGIQELMNTEAFF; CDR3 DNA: TGCGCCAGCAGCACCGGGATACAAGAACTCATGAACACTGAAGCTTTCTTT
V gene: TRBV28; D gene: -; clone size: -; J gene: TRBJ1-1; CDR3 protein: CASSLPDSLVLAFF; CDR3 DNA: TGTGCCAGCAGTTTGCCGGACAGCCTGGTCTTAGCTTTCTTT
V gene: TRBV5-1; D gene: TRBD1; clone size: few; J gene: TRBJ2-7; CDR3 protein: CASSPRPRDRDYEQYF; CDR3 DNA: TGCGCCAGCAGCCCCCGCCCCCGGGACAGAGACTACGAGCAGTACTTC
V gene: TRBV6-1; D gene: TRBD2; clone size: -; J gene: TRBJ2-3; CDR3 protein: CTSRNSGLSTDTQYF; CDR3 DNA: TGTACCAGCAGAAATAGCGGGTTGAGCACAGATACGCAGTATTTT
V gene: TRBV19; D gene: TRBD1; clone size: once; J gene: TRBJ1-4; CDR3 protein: CASSLRTGVRNEKLFF; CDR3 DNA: TGTGCCAGTAGTTTACGGACAGGAGTTCGTAATGAAAAACTGTTTTTT
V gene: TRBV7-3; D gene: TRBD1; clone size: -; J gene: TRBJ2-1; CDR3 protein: CASSFTGTGGDEQFF; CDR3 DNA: TGTGCCAGCAGCTTTACCGGGACAGGGGGCGATGAGCAGTTCTTC
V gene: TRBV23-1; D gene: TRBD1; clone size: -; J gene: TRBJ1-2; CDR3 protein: CASSSGGNTF; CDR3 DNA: TGCGCCAGCAGTTCAGGGGGCAACACCTTC
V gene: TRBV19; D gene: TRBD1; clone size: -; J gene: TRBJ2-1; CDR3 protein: CASSMGTGGGMFF; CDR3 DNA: TGTGCCAGTAGTATGGGGACAGGGGGCGGCATGTTCTTC
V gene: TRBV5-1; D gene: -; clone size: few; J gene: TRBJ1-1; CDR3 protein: CASGETDEAFF; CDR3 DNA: TGCGCCAGCGGAGAGACAGACGAAGCTTTCTTT
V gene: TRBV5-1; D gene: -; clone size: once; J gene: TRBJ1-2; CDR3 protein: CASSRGILYGYTF; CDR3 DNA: TGCGCCAGCAGCAGGGGGATCTTATATGGCTACACCTTC